The next 12 T cell receptor beta chains were all read from a single sample in a study of T cell repertoires in cytomegalovirus infection. TCRdb recomputed calls from the reads with MiXCR, one row per CDR3 protein. The sample lists some 200,000 distinct CDR3 sequences, 8% to 10% occurring once. Source material: PBMCs. All receptors come from a human donor in good health (CMV status not recorded). Some clones in this sample may be carry-over from other donors' samples.

This clonotype was seen more than once but under ten times. The V gene is TRBV28, the J gene TRBJ2-5, with D uncertain. From germline, CDR1 is MDHEN and CDR2 SYDVKM. Trimming took 1 base from V and 4 from J, leaving 25 bases between them. The length of the CDR3 is 19 residues. The CDR3 sequence: CASSLLAPGLEVSVETQYF. The CDR3 region has the DNA TGTGCCAGCAGTTTATTGGCCCCCGGCTTGGAAGTATCGGTAGAGACCCAGTACTTC.

This clonotype was seen many times. V is TRBV7-9 and J is TRBJ2-7; 9 bases align to TRBD1. The CDR3 totals 15 residues. V lost 5 bases and J lost 5; bases outside the gene matches: 10. Germline lookup yields CDR1 SEHNR and CDR2 FQNEAQ (reference sequence). In DNA, the CDR3 is TGTGCCAGCAGCCCAATGGACAGGGGACGAGACGAGCAGTACTTC. It yields the protein CASSPMDRGRDEQYF.

The chain is built from TRBV27 and TRBJ2-7; 8 nucleotides agree with TRBD2. Germline CDR1 is MNHEY and CDR2 is SMNVEV (reference sequence). With 4 bases clipped from V and 4 bases from J, the junction kept 6 bases outside the gene matches. This CDR3 is 14 amino acids long. The CDR3 DNA is TGTGCCAGCAGTTACGGGGGGGCCGGATACGAGCAGTACTTC. This gives the protein CASSYGGAGYEQYF.

This clonotype was seen many times. The CDR3 coding sequence is TGTGCCAGCAGCTTAGCGCTTGGTGGCACAGATACGCAGTATTTT. Amino acids: CASSLALGGTDTQYF. The chain carries TRBV7-2 and TRBJ2-3; D remains unclear. Deletions cut 0 bases from V and 1 base from J, with 8 bases between. The CDR3 runs to 15 residues. Germline-derived CDR1 and CDR2 are SGHTA and FQGNSA.

This clonotype was seen more than once but under ten times. V gene TRBV19 combines with J gene TRBJ2-7, with 8 bases aligning to TRBD1. Germline V CDR1 and CDR2: LNHDA, SQIVND (reference sequence). V dropped 1 base and J dropped 2; count of bases not matched to a gene: 4. The CDR3 covers 15 residues. The CDR3 sequence: CASSIAGQGPYEQYF. DNA for the CDR3: TGTGCCAGTAGTATAGCTGGACAGGGCCCCTACGAGCAGTACTTC. The entire variable domain, with the rest obtained from reference TRBV19 and TRBJ2-7, is as follows: DGGITQSPKYLFRKEGQNVTLSCEQNLNHDAMYWYRQDPGQGLRLIYYSQIVNDFQKGDIAEGYSVSREKKESFPLTVTSAQKNPTAFYLCASSIAGQGPYEQYFGPGTRLTVT.

This clonotype was seen more than once but under ten times. This rearrangement joins TRBV9 to TRBJ2-3; D remains ambiguous. V shed 4 bases and J shed 1 base, with 13 bases lying between them. The CDR3 loop spans 15 amino acids. In germline, CDR1 is SGDLS, CDR2 YYNGEE. The DNA of the CDR3 is TGTGCCAGCAGCTCGAGCACGAGCCGCACAGATACGCAGTATTTT. Translation: CASSSSTSRTDTQYF.

This clonotype was seen at least ten times. This chain uses TRBV7-2 with TRBJ1-5; D ambiguous. Per germline, CDR1 SGHTA and CDR2 FQGNSA. V shed 5 bases and J shed 6 bases, with 14 bases lying between them. The CDR3 sequence is 14 residues long. The CDR3 loop is CASSLDGGSQPQHF. The CDR3 DNA follows: TGTGCCAGCAGCCTGGACGGTGGGAGTCAGCCCCAGCATTTT.

In this sample, this clonotype turned up many times. The V and J genes are TRBV25-1 and TRBJ1-2; TRBD1 matches at 8 bases. This CDR3 is built from 15 residues. Trimming cost V 4 bases and J 7 bases; bases outside gene matches: 11. Germline V gene sequence: CDR1 MGHDK, CDR2 SYGVNS. The CDR3 bases are TGTGCCAGCAGTGCGATGACAGGGGCATTCAGTGGCTACACCTTC. This sequence encodes CASSAMTGAFSGYTF.

This clonotype was seen repeatedly, ten times or more. This chain links TRBV7-2 with TRBJ2-1; 10 nucleotides line up with TRBD2. Germline V gene data show CDR1 as SGHTA and CDR2 as FQGNSA. Trimming at V came to 4 bases and at J to 4 bases, leaving 16 bases not matched to a gene. The CDR3 covers 19 residues. CDR3 residues: CASSYTGSSGRGVYNEQFF. CDR3 DNA sequence: TGTGCCAGCAGCTATACCGGGTCTAGCGGGAGAGGTGTTTACAATGAGCAGTTCTTC. Drawing the rest from reference TRBV7-2 and TRBJ2-1, the complete variable domain is GAGVSQSPSNKVTEKGKDVELRCDPISGHTALYWYRQSLGQGLEFLIYFQGNSAPDKSGLPSDRFSAERTGGSVSTLTIQRTQQEDSAVYLCASSYTGSSGRGVYNEQFFGPGTRLTVL.

The V and J genes are TRBV11-1 and TRBJ1-1; TRBD1 is a possible D gene (6 bases). V lost 5 bases and J 4 bases, leaving 20 bases between the germline ends. The CDR3 has 16 residues. Germline V lookup: CDR1 SGHAT, CDR2 FQDESV (reference sequence). CDR3 bases: TGTGCCAGCAGCCTAGGCCCTCAGGGGATCGGCACTGAAGCTTTCTTT. This codes for CASSLGPQGIGTEAFF. The full variable domain, with the rest looked up from reference TRBV11-1 and TRBJ1-1, is EAEVAQSPRYKITEKSQAVAFWCDPISGHATLYWYRQILGQGPELLVQFQDESVVDDSQLPKDRFSAERLKGVDSTLKIQPAELGDSAMYLCASSLGPQGIGTEAFFGQGTRLTVV.

The table lists this clonotype with many counts. The genes are TRBV7-2 and TRBJ2-5, with TRBD1 identical over 7 bases. V shed 2 bases, J shed 0 bases, and the junction held 6 bases outside the gene matches. The CDR3 contains 16 residues. Germline V gives CDR1 SGHTA, CDR2 FQGNSA. The CDR3 spells CASSLRPRGYQETQYF. In DNA form, the CDR3 reads TGTGCCAGCAGCTTAAGACCCAGGGGGTACCAAGAGACCCAGTACTTC.

This clonotype has more than one count but fewer than ten. J is TRBJ2-1 and V is TRBV27; weak D call: TRBD1 (5 bases). Germline V gene data show CDR1 as MNHEY and CDR2 as SMNVEV (reference sequence). The CDR3 loop spans 16 amino acids. V was shortened by 5 bases and J by 1 base, with 15 bases between the two germline ends. The CDR3 is CASSPDMTVSYNEQFF. The CDR3 region has the DNA TGTGCCAGCAGTCCCGACATGACAGTTTCCTACAATGAGCAGTTCTTC.